This T cell receptor (beta chain) originates from a study of somatic mutations in cytotoxic T cells in rheumatoid arthritis. At the level of the study: There were some V beta antibody-stained T-cell populations flow-sorted at nearly 100% purity, and these included V beta1+ cells sequenced for TCRB.

Germline V lookup: CDR1 SGHNT, CDR2 YYREEE (reference sequence). The CDR3 runs 14 residues. Trimming took off 0 bases at V and 5 bases at J, with 9 bases between the two ends. Using immunoSEQ multiplex PCR, the repertoire was profiled, and TCRdb retains in-frame clones only, with some absent. Among approximately 11,000 clones listed, roughly 70% were seen once. This TCR was recovered from a woman aged 40 to 50 in good health. The specimen sequenced was CD8+ T cells sorted from blood. The chain is built from TRBV5-4 and TRBJ2-1; the D is unclear. CDR3 in DNA: TGTGCCAGCAGCTTGGAATGGGCGGACAATGAGCAGTTCTTC. The encoded protein is CASSLEWADNEQFF.